One sample yielded the 22 T cell receptor beta chains listed below, sequenced in a study of blood T cells in healthy people across ages. PCR was performed a second time for roughly 7 to 11 cycles using a sample-barcoded 5' primer and a J-beta primer mix. TCRdb re-called the 5' RACE reads with MiXCR, one entry per CDR3 protein. Found here are 850,000 to 1,300,000 distinct CDR3 sequences, more than 35% of them singletons; the top ten hold around 18%. The specimen sequenced was blood. These TCRs come from a woman aged 55-75 years in good health.

This clonotype has just one count. The chain links TRBV4-1 to TRBJ2-5; weak D call: TRBD2 (5 bases). The CDR3 loop spans 13 amino acids. The V and J ends lost 1 base and 13 bases respectively, with 16 bases between them. Germline V gives CDR1 MGHRA, CDR2 YSYEKL. In nucleotides, the CDR3 is TGCGCCAGCAGCCAAGGAATTGGGAGTGGTGCGTACTTC. It specifies CASSQGIGSGAYF.

The V gene is TRBV7-9, the J gene TRBJ2-7, with unresolved D. This CDR3 spans 16 amino acids. Trimming took 3 bases from V and 6 from J, leaving 21 bases between them. Per germline, CDR1 SEHNR and CDR2 FQNEAQ (reference sequence). The CDR3 loop is CASSLPLPGRDGEQYF. In nucleotides, the CDR3 is TGTGCCAGCAGCTTGCCCCTACCGGGCCGAGACGGCGAGCAGTACTTC.

This clonotype was detected only a few times. The chain is built from TRBV7-9 and TRBJ2-1; 12 bases agree with TRBD2. Germline lookup yields CDR1 SEHNR and CDR2 FQNEAQ (reference sequence). The CDR3 sequence is 17 residues long. Trimming cost V 3 bases and J 5 bases; bases outside gene matches: 8. For the CDR3, the DNA is TGTGCCAGCAGCTTCCGACTAGCGGGAGATCACGACAATGAGCAGTTCTTC. Residues: CASSFRLAGDHDNEQFF.

This chain connects TRBV7-9 to TRBJ2-3; D unresolved. Looked up from germline, CDR1 is SEHNR and CDR2 is FQNEAQ (reference sequence). CDR3 size: 16 residues. Trimming removed 5 bases from V and 8 bases from J, with 23 bases in between. In DNA form, the CDR3 reads TGTGCCAGCAGCCCGAGGAGTACGTCAGTACTGGTTACGCAGTATTTT. Translating it yields CASSPRSTSVLVTQYF.

CDR3 in DNA: TGTGCCACCTCCCCGACAGGGGCGACCTACGAGCAGTACTTC. Encoded protein: CATSPTGATYEQYF. The chain is built from TRBV25-1 and TRBJ2-7; TRBD1 aligns across 8 bases. The ends lost 10 bases at V and 2 bases at J; junction bases unmatched: 10. Germline CDR1 and CDR2: MGHDK and SYGVNS. The CDR3 has 14 residues.

The V and J genes are TRBV29-1 and TRBJ2-1; D is ambiguous. Trimming took off 4 bases at V and 8 bases at J, with 15 bases between the two ends. CDR1 SQVTM and CDR2 ANQGSEA come from the germline V gene. This CDR3 contains 13 residues. The CDR3 DNA follows: TGCAGCGTTGCCCACACTGGATGGGATGAGCAGTTCTTC. It translates to CSVAHTGWDEQFF.

The chain uses TRBV29-1 and TRBJ2-3, with 9 bases matching TRBD2. The CDR3 contains 15 residues. J was trimmed by 2 bases and V by 7 bases; bases with no gene match: 10. Germline CDR1 is SQVTM and CDR2 is ANQGSEA. Here the CDR3 DNA reads TGCAGCGCACCGACTAGCGGAGCCTTCACAGATACGCAGTATTTT. Encoded protein: CSAPTSGAFTDTQYF.

This clonotype showed up just a few times. The chain carries TRBV7-9 and TRBJ2-7; weak D call: TRBD2 (7 bases). The V end lost 3 bases, the J end lost 4 bases, and 16 bases lay between the germline ends. The CDR3 covers 15 residues. CDR1 is SEHNR, CDR2 FQNEAQ, per germline (reference sequence). The CDR3 bases are TGTGCCAGCAGCTTTTCGGGGGGCGGGGGATACGAGCAGTACTTC. Encoded protein: CASSFSGGGGYEQYF. The full variable domain, with the rest looked up from reference TRBV7-9 and TRBJ2-7, is DTGVSQNPRHKITKRGQNVTFRCDPISEHNRLYWYRQTLGQGPEFLTYFQNEAQLEKSRLLSDRFSAERPKGSFSTLEIQRTEQGDSAMYLCASSFSGGGGYEQYFGPGTRLTVT.

This clonotype was observed a few times. The chain is built from TRBV7-8 and TRBJ2-7, with D perhaps being TRBD1 or TRBD2 (5 bases each). The CDR3 loop spans 16 amino acids. V was trimmed by 1 base and J by 0 bases, leaving 13 bases between them. Per the germline V gene, CDR1 is SGHVS and CDR2 is FQNEAQ. CDR3 in DNA: TGTGCCAGCAGCTTAGATGGGACGGAAAGCTCCTACGAGCAGTACTTC. Translation: CASSLDGTESSYEQYF.

In this sample, this clonotype turned up a few times. The CDR3, as DNA: TGCAGCGCCCGGTCGTCTGGGGCCAACGTCCTGACTTTC. Protein product: CSARSSGANVLTF. This chain links TRBV29-1 with TRBJ2-6, with unresolved D. This CDR3 contains 13 residues. CDR1 and CDR2 (germline): SQVTM, ANQGSEA. Between the trimmed V and J ends, which lost 7 bases and 1 base, there was a span of 8 bases.

The sample holds a few counts of this clonotype. The chain links TRBV5-1 to TRBJ2-1; D not certain. Germline loops: CDR1 SGHRS, CDR2 YFSETQ. The CDR3 spans 16 residues. V was pared by 0 bases and J by 0 bases, with 10 bases between. Here the CDR3 reads CASSLARVTSYNEQFF. The CDR3 coding sequence is TGCGCCAGCAGCTTGGCTCGGGTTACCTCCTACAATGAGCAGTTCTTC.

This clonotype was observed a handful of times. The rearrangement links TRBV6-1 to TRBJ2-1, with D possibly called TRBD1 or TRBD2 (6 bases each). The CDR3 sequence is 18 residues long. Germline assignment: CDR1 MNHNS and CDR2 SASEGT. V was cut by 7 bases and J by 3 bases, with 25 bases left in between. This CDR3 is CASILRGLDPPNYNEQFF. CDR3 coding DNA: TGTGCCAGCATCCTTCGGGGGCTAGATCCCCCAAACTACAATGAGCAGTTCTTC.

The chain is built from TRBV5-6 and TRBJ2-5; D is possibly TRBD1 or TRBD2 (5 bases each). Trimming left V 5 bases short and J 6 bases short, with 17 bases between. CDR1 is SGHDT and CDR2 is YYEEEE in the germline V gene. There are 14 residues in the CDR3. The CDR3: CASRRAGWGQTQYF. For the CDR3, the DNA is TGTGCCAGCAGAAGGGCAGGGTGGGGACAGACCCAGTACTTC.

The rearrangement joins TRBV27 to TRBJ1-4; D is unclear. Trimming took off 7 bases at V and 4 bases at J, with 16 bases between the two ends. The CDR3 has 15 amino acids. Germline V gives CDR1 MNHEY, CDR2 SMNVEV (reference sequence). The CDR3 loop is CASKQSPAFNEKLFF. The CDR3 DNA is TGTGCCAGCAAACAGTCGCCAGCCTTTAATGAAAAACTGTTTTTT. Supplemented by reference TRBV27 and TRBJ1-4, the full variable domain reads EAQVTQNPRYLITVTGKKLTVTCSQNMNHEYMSWYRQDPGLGLRQIYYSMNVEVTDKGDVPEGYKVSRKEKRNFPLILESPSPNQTSLYFCASKQSPAFNEKLFFGSGTQLSVL.

In its sample, this clonotype was seen a few times. The rearrangement links TRBV7-9 to TRBJ2-5, with TRBD1 identical over 7 bases. The assigned J gene may be wrong: the sequence end matches TRBJ2-7 better. Germline V gene data show CDR1 as SEHNR and CDR2 as FQNEAQ (reference sequence). CDR3 length: 13 amino acids. The DNA for the CDR3 is TGTGCCAGCAACTATTTACAGGGGTACGAGCAGTACTTC. Protein: CASNYLQGYEQYF.

As regards this clonotype: A much larger clone sits a single nucleotide away, making a read error possible. The chain combines TRBV7-3 with TRBJ2-5; 7 bases map to TRBD2. The J call may be faulty, since TRBJ2-1 better matches the DNA end. From germline, CDR1 is SGHTA and CDR2 FQGTGA. The CDR3 is 15 residues long. The CDR3 sequence: CASSLTSGYQETQFF. For the CDR3, the DNA is TGTGCCAGCAGCTTAACTAGCGGGTACCAAGAGACCCAGTTCTTC.

This sequence joins TRBV7-6 and TRBJ2-1; 10 nucleotides line up with TRBD2. V lost 3 bases and J lost 10; bases outside the gene matches: 15. This CDR3 is 17 amino acids long. Germline V gene lookup returns CDR1 SGHVS and CDR2 FNYEAQ. The CDR3 sequence: CASSFSRAGGPLSEQFF. The CDR3 DNA follows: TGTGCCAGCAGCTTTTCTCGAGCGGGAGGGCCCCTTTCAGAGCAGTTCTTC.

The rearrangement uses TRBV20-1 and TRBJ2-1; maybe TRBD2 (5 bases). The CDR3 spans 13 residues. The ends were cut back, 7 bases at V and 4 bases at J, with 14 bases in the middle. The V gene's germline CDR1 is DFQATT and CDR2 SNEGSKA (reference sequence). The chain's CDR3 is CSGGGVVYNEQFF. CDR3 nucleotide sequence: TGCAGTGGTGGAGGAGTGGTTTACAATGAGCAGTTCTTC.

This clonotype was counted between two and nine times. The chain combines TRBV6-5 with TRBJ2-1, with D possibly being TRBD1 or TRBD2 (5 bases each). CDR1 and CDR2 from the germline V gene are MNHEY and SVGAGI. V was shortened by 8 bases and J by 1 base, with 15 bases between the two germline ends. This CDR3 is 15 amino acids long. The CDR3 region has the DNA TGTGCCAGCGCCCCCGGGACCCTATCCTACAATGAGCAGTTCTTC. It translates to CASAPGTLSYNEQFF.

This clonotype has a handful of counts. This chain connects TRBV10-3 to TRBJ1-2, with 9 bases that match TRBD1. CDR3 length: 16 amino acids. After removal of 7 bases from V and 0 bases from J, the junction contained 9 bases not matched to a gene. CDR1 is ENHRY, CDR2 SYGVKD, per germline. The CDR3 DNA reads as TGTGCCATCAACCGGGGACAGGGTCCGCCTAACTATGGCTACACCTTC. This encodes CAINRGQGPPNYGYTF.

This clonotype appeared a few times. The CDR3 DNA sequence: TGTGCCAGCAGCCACTCCCCGGGATGGGGCACAGATACGCAGTATTTT. Its translation is CASSHSPGWGTDTQYF. The rearrangement joins TRBV5-6 to TRBJ2-3; possible D gene TRBD2, 5 bases. CDR1 is SGHDT and CDR2 is YYEEEE in the germline V gene. V was trimmed by 4 bases and J by 1 base, leaving 16 bases between them. The length of the CDR3 is 16 residues.

This clonotype was recorded a few times. The rearrangement joins TRBV29-1 to TRBJ1-1; 11 nucleotides agree with TRBD1. V trimming: 5 bases; J trimming: 4 bases; junction bases outside the gene matches: 6. CDR3 length: 14 residues. Germline V CDR1 and CDR2: SQVTM, ANQGSEA. The CDR3 DNA is TGCAGCGTTCAAGGGGGACAGGGGGGCACTGAAGCTTTCTTT. This gives the protein CSVQGGQGGTEAFF.